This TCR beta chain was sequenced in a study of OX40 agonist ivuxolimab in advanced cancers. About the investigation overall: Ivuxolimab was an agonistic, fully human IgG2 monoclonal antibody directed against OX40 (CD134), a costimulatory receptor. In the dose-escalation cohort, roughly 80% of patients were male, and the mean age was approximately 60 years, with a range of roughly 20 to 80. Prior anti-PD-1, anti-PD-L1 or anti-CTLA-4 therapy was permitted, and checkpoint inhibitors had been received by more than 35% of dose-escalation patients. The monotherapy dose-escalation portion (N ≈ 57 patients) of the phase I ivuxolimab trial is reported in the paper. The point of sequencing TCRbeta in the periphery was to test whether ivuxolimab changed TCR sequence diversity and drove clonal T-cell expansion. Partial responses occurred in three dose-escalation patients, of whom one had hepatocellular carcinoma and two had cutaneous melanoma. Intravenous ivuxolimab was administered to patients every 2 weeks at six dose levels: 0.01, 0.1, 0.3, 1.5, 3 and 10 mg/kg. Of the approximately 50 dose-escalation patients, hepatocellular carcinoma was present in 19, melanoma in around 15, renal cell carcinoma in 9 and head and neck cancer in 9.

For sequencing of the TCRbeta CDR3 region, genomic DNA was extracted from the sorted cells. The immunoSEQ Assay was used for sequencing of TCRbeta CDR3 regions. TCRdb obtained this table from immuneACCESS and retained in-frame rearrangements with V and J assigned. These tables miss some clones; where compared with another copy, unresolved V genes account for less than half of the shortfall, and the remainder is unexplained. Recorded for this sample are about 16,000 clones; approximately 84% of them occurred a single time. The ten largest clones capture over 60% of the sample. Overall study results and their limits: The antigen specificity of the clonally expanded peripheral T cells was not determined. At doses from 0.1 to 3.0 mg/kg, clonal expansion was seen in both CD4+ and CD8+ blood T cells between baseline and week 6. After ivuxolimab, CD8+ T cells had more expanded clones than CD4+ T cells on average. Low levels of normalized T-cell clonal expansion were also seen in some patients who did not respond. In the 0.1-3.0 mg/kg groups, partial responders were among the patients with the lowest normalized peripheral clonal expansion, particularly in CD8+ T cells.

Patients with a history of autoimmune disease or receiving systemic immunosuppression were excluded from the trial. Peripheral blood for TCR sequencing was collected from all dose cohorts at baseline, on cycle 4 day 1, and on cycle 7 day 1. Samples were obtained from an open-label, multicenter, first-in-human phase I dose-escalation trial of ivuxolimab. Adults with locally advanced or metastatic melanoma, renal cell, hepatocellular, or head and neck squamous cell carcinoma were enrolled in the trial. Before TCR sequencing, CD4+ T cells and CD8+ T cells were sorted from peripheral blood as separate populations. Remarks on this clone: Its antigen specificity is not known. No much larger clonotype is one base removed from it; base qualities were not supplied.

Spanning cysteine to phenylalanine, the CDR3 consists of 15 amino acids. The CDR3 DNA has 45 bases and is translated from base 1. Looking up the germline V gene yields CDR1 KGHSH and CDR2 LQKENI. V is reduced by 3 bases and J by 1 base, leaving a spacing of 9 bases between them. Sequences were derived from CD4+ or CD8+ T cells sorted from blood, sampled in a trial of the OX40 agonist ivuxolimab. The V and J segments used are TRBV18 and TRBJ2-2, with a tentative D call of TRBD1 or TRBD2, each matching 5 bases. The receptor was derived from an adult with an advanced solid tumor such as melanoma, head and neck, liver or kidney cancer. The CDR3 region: CASSPWDENTGELFF. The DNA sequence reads TGTGCCAGCTCACCTTGGGACGAGAACACCGGGGAGCTGTTTTTT.